The T cell receptor beta chain described here comes from a study of tumor and adjacent non-tumor tissue in lung cancer. Background on the study: Patients comprised 12 adenocarcinoma, a couple of squamous cell carcinoma and 1 small cell lung cancer. Stage I to III disease affected 9 to 10 men and roughly five women aged about 31 to 80.

This sample's RNA came from whole unsorted tissue. TCRbeta libraries were built with three rounds of nested PCR, modified from ARM-PCR. TCRdb re-analysed the multiplex PCR reads in MiXCR, keeping a single row per CDR3 protein. The sample has about 93,000 distinct CDR3 sequences; about 72% are singletons. Germline V gives CDR1 KGHSY, CDR2 FQNENV. The CDR3 contains 14 residues. Between the trimmed V and J ends, which lost 3 bases and 2 bases, there was a span of 8 bases. This clonotype has ten or more counts. Specimen: lung tumor tissue. The clonotype comes from a man between 60 and 75 years old with non-small cell lung cancer. The chain employs TRBV16 and TRBJ1-5, with D unclear. CDR3 sequence reads: CASSQMSGNQPQHF. The CDR3 DNA reads TGTGCCAGCAGCCAGATGTCAGGCAATCAGCCCCAGCATTTT. Together with reference TRBV16 and TRBJ1-5, the CDR3 gives the full variable domain: GEEVAQTPKHLVRGEGQKAKLYCAPIKGHSYVFWYQQVLKNEFKFLISFQNENVFDETGMPKERFSAKCLPNSPCSLEIQATKLEDSAVYFCASSQMSGNQPQHFGDGTRLSIL.